These 20 T cell receptor beta chains came from one sample sequenced in a study of T cells in Graves' hyperthyroidism and ophthalmopathy. TCR beta CDR3 regions were amplified from RNA. HTBI primers were used for first-round RT-PCR of the TCR CDR3. A single record per CDR3 protein comes from TCRdb applying MiXCR to the multiplex PCR reads. The sample has a few hundred thousand distinct CDR3 sequences, 15% to 20% seen once. Sequences were obtained from blood. The source of these receptors is a woman in her late teens or twenties with Graves' ophthalmopathy.

This clonotype was detected ten times or more. The V and J genes are TRBV4-1 and TRBJ2-3; 9 bases map to TRBD2. This CDR3 contains 14 residues. The germline V gene has CDR1 MGHRA and CDR2 YSYEKL. Germline trimming cut 6 bases from V and 6 bases from J; bases unmatched to any gene: 7. The CDR3 spells CASSPGTSSDTQYF. DNA for the CDR3: TGCGCCAGCAGTCCCGGGACTAGCTCTGATACGCAGTATTTT.

This clonotype has at least ten counts. The gene calls are TRBV28 and TRBJ2-3; 10 bases align to TRBD2. V gave up 5 bases and J gave up 4 bases; unmatched junction bases: 9. Germline loops: CDR1 MDHEN, CDR2 SYDVKM. The CDR3 contains 16 residues. CDR3: CASSIQAGGRADTQYF. The DNA for the CDR3 is TGTGCCAGCAGTATACAAGCGGGAGGGCGCGCAGATACGCAGTATTTT.

DNA for the CDR3: TGTGCCAGCAGCTTGGATGAACTAGCGGGAGCCGGGGAGCTGTTTTTT. Its protein product is CASSLDELAGAGELFF. The V call is TRBV5-4, the J call TRBJ2-2, with 11 bases that match TRBD2. The trim removed 0 bases at V and 6 bases at J, leaving 4 bases unmatched. Germline values: CDR1 SGHNT, CDR2 YYREEE (reference sequence). This CDR3 has 16 residues.

Concerning this clonotype itself: A much larger clone lies a single base off, so this may be a read error. The chain is built from TRBV6-5 and TRBJ1-5; no firm D call. CDR3 length: 16 amino acids. CDR1 and CDR2 from the germline V gene are MNHEY and SVGAGI. CDR3 in DNA: TGTGCCAGCAGTTACGGTCCGCGGTATAGCAATCAGTCCCAGCATTTT. Protein: CASSYGPRYSNQSQHF.

This clonotype was detected only a few times. This chain joins TRBV5-1 and TRBJ1-2; D is possibly TRBD1 (5 bases). CDR3 size: 15 residues. Germline V CDR1 and CDR2: SGHRS, YFSETQ. Trimming stripped 4 bases from V and 2 bases from J, with 15 bases between. The CDR3 sequence: CASSPHAGENYGYTF. The CDR3 coding sequence is TGCGCCAGCAGCCCCCACGCGGGGGAGAACTATGGCTACACCTTC.

The chain is built from TRBV14 and TRBJ2-3, with D perhaps assigned TRBD1 or TRBD2 (5 bases each). Trimming cost V 4 bases and J 2 bases, with 13 bases left between them. The CDR3 length is 15 residues. Germline V gene data show CDR1 as SGHDN and CDR2 as FVKESK. The CDR3 nucleotides read TGTGCCAGCAGCCGAAGGACCGGGACCACAGATACGCAGTATTTT. Protein product: CASSRRTGTTDTQYF.

As DNA, the CDR3 is TGTGCCCAGGGGGGCAGGGGGGAAAACACCATATATTTT. Translation gives CAQGGRGENTIYF. V usage is TRBV30 and J usage is TRBJ1-3; 7 bases agree with TRBD1. The germline CDR1 and CDR2 sequences are GTSNPN and SVGIG (reference sequence). With 8 bases clipped from V and 6 bases from J, the junction kept 10 bases outside the gene matches. The CDR3 has 13 amino acids.

This clonotype was seen once. A much larger clone differs by one base, so this may be a read error. The J gene is TRBJ2-1, the V gene TRBV27; possibly TRBD1 for D (5 bases). The CDR3 is 15 residues long. Per the germline V gene, CDR1 is MNHEY and CDR2 is SMNVEV (reference sequence). The CDR3 coding sequence is TGTACCAGCAGTGCTACAGGAAGCTCCTACAATGAGCAGTTCTTC. Its translation: CTSSATGSSYNEQFF.

This clonotype has ten or more counts. This sequence joins TRBV13 and TRBJ2-7, with D perhaps matching TRBD2 (6 bases). V gave up 5 bases and J gave up 6 bases, with 17 bases separating them. This CDR3 is built from 14 residues. CDR1 PRHDT and CDR2 FYEKMQ come from the germline V gene (reference sequence). DNA of the CDR3: TGTGCCAGCAGCGAATATGCGGGGCTCGCCGAGCAGTACTTC. It translates to CASSEYAGLAEQYF. Variable domain in full (rest from reference TRBV13 and TRBJ2-7): AAGVIQSPRHLIKEKRETATLKCYPIPRHDTVYWYQQGPGQDPQFLISFYEKMQSDKGSIPDRFSAQQFSDYHSELNMSSLELGDSALYFCASSEYAGLAEQYFGPGTRLTVT.

This clonotype was counted at least ten times. The chain uses TRBV7-2 and TRBJ1-5, with TRBD1 as a possible D gene (6 bases). The CDR3 is made up of 15 amino acids. Germline CDR1 is SGHTA and CDR2 is FQGNSA. Trimming cost V 5 bases and J 1 base, with 12 bases left between them. CDR3 DNA: TGTGCCAGCAGCCTACAGGGTGGGAGCAATCAGCCCCAGCATTTT. Its translation: CASSLQGGSNQPQHF. Full variable domain (outside the CDR3, taken from reference TRBV7-2 and TRBJ1-5): GAGVSQSPSNKVTEKGKDVELRCDPISGHTALYWYRQSLGQGLEFLIYFQGNSAPDKSGLPSDRFSAERTGGSVSTLTIQRTQQEDSAVYLCASSLQGGSNQPQHFGDGTRLSIL.

This clonotype was seen repeatedly, ten times or more. The chain is built from TRBV28 and TRBJ1-4; 10 bases line up with TRBD1. The V gene end was trimmed by 4 bases and the J gene end by 10 bases; junction bases not matched to a gene: 3. CDR3 size: 13 residues. Germline CDR1 reads MDHEN; CDR2 reads SYDVKM. CDR3 bases: TGTGCCAGCAGTTGGGACAGGGGAGCAAAACTGTTTTTT. It codes for CASSWDRGAKLFF.

The chain has TRBV7-9 and TRBJ1-1, with D possibly matching TRBD1 (5 bases). V was trimmed by 5 bases and J by 9 bases, leaving 10 bases between them. Germline CDR1 reads SEHNR; CDR2 reads FQNEAQ (reference sequence). The CDR3 spans 11 residues. CDR3 in amino acids: CASSADRQAFF. For the CDR3, the DNA is TGTGCCAGCAGCGCAGACAGACAAGCTTTCTTT.

This clonotype was observed at least ten times. This chain connects TRBV7-3 to TRBJ2-1; 8 bases are shared with TRBD1. Germline CDR1 and CDR2: SGHTA and FQGTGA. The CDR3 has 13 amino acids. Trimming at V came to 5 bases and at J to 8 bases, leaving 5 bases not matched to a gene. The CDR3 DNA is TGTGCCAGCAGCCCCATGACAGGGGATGAGCAGTTCTTC. As protein: CASSPMTGDEQFF.

The V and J genes are TRBV3-1 and TRBJ2-7; D possibly corresponds to TRBD1 (6 bases). Between the trimmed V and J ends, which lost 4 bases and 3 bases, there was a span of 16 bases. CDR3 length: 15 residues. The germline V gene has CDR1 LGHDT and CDR2 YNNKEL (reference sequence). The CDR3 DNA is TGTGCCAGCAGCCCAGCTTGGGACAAGCACTACGAGCAGTACTTC. Protein sequence: CASSPAWDKHYEQYF.

This clonotype was recorded only once. A much larger clonotype is one base distant, so this may be a read error. This chain links TRBV15 with TRBJ2-3; 12 bases match TRBD2. CDR3 length: 16 residues. The germline V gene encodes CDR1 LNHNV and CDR2 YYDKDF (reference sequence). V shed 0 bases and J 4 bases; nucleotides not matched to a gene: 2. The CDR3 here is CATSRDRLAGADTQYF. CDR3 sequence (DNA): TGTGCCACCAGCAGAGATCGACTAGCGGGGGCAGATACGCAGTATTTT. Complete variable domain (other parts from reference TRBV15 and TRBJ2-3): DAMVIQNPRYQVTQFGKPVTLSCSQTLNHNVMYWYQQKSSQAPKLLFHYYDKDFNNEADTPDNFQSRRPNTSFCFLDIRSPGLGDTAMYLCATSRDRLAGADTQYFGPGTRLTVL.

This clonotype appeared a few times. The chain is built from TRBV28 and TRBJ1-3; D is uncertain. Trimming stripped 5 bases from V and 7 bases from J, with 9 bases between. The V gene's germline CDR1 is MDHEN and CDR2 SYDVKM. CDR3 length equals 12 residues. CDR3 amino acids: CASSPVRNTIYF. The CDR3 DNA follows: TGTGCCAGCAGTCCCGTGCGTAACACCATATATTTT.

This clonotype was observed at least ten times. V usage is TRBV7-8 and J usage is TRBJ2-3; a possible D gene is TRBD2 (6 bases). V gave up 3 bases and J gave up 0 bases, with 16 bases separating them. The CDR3 extends over 17 amino acids. Germline V lookup: CDR1 SGHVS, CDR2 FQNEAQ. In nucleotides, the CDR3 is TGTGCCAGCAGCTTGGCAGGGCGGGGACCTAGCACAGATACGCAGTATTTT. Amino acid sequence: CASSLAGRGPSTDTQYF. The variable domain in full, completed from reference TRBV7-8 and TRBJ2-3, reads GAGVSQSPRYKVAKRGQDVALRCDPISGHVSLFWYQQALGQGPEFLTYFQNEAQLDKSGLPSDRFFAERPEGSVSTLKIQRTQQEDSAVYLCASSLAGRGPSTDTQYFGPGTRLTVL.

The chain couples TRBV25-1 to TRBJ1-1; D gene unclear. The V end lost 3 bases, the J end lost 5 bases, and 7 bases lay between the germline ends. CDR3 size: 12 residues. In germline, CDR1 is MGHDK, CDR2 SYGVNS. The DNA of the CDR3 is TGTGCCAGCAGTGACAGTAAGACTGAAGCTTTCTTT. This encodes CASSDSKTEAFF.

This clonotype appeared a few times. The V gene is TRBV6-1, the J gene TRBJ1-3; 7 positions agree with TRBD1. The CDR3 length is 14 residues. The V gene end was trimmed by 6 bases and the J gene end by 5 bases; junction bases not matched to a gene: 7. From germline, CDR1 is MNHNS and CDR2 SASEGT. CDR3 in amino acids: CASRDPGQRNTIYF. The CDR3 nucleotides are TGTGCCAGCAGAGATCCGGGACAGAGAAACACCATATATTTT.

This chain connects TRBV12-3 or TRBV12-4 to TRBJ2-3; 10 positions agree with TRBD1. Trimming at V came to 6 bases and at J to 6 bases, leaving 12 bases not matched to a gene. The CDR3 is made up of 16 amino acids. The CDR3 sequence is CASSGGQGWTGDTQYF. The CDR3 DNA follows: TGTGCCAGCAGCGGGGGACAGGGGTGGACCGGGGATACGCAGTATTTT.